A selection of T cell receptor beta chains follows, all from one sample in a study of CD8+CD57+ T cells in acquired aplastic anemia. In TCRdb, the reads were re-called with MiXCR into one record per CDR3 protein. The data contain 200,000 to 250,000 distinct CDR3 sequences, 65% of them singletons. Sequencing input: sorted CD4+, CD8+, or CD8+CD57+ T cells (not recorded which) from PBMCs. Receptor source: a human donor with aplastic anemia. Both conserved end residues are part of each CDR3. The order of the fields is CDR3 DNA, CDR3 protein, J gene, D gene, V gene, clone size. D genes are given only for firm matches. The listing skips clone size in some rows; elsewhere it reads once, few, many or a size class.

DNA: TGCGCCAGCAGCCGAAGGCCTAGCGGAGCAGATACGCAGTATTTT; CDR3: CASSRRPSGADTQYF; J: TRBJ2-3; D: TRBD2; V: TRBV4-3; size: -
DNA: TGTGCCAGCAGCGCGCGACAGGGGTCGGGGGAGACCCAGTACTTC; CDR3: CASSARQGSGETQYF; J: TRBJ2-5; D: TRBD1; V: TRBV7-3; size: few
DNA: TGCGCCAGCAGCTTGGGTGACGTCAATATACGCGAGCAGTACTTC; CDR3: CASSLGDVNIREQYF; J: TRBJ2-7; D: -; V: TRBV5-1; size: -
DNA: TGTGCCACCAGCAGACCATTTCCGGGACAGGGGTTGAATGAGCAGTTCTTC; CDR3: CATSRPFPGQGLNEQFF; J: TRBJ2-1; D: TRBD1; V: TRBV15; size: large
DNA: TGCAGCGGGGGACAGCGGAATGAGCAGTTCTTC; CDR3: CSGGQRNEQFF; J: TRBJ2-1; D: TRBD1; V: TRBV29-1; size: -
DNA: TGTGCCAGCAGTTGGGACAGGGATTCACCCCTCCACTTT; CDR3: CASSWDRDSPLHF; J: TRBJ1-6; D: TRBD1; V: TRBV2; size: few
DNA: TGTGCCAGCAGCTTCCCCCCTACTAGCGTAGGCTACAATGAGCAGTTCTTC; CDR3: CASSFPPTSVGYNEQFF; J: TRBJ2-1; D: TRBD2; V: TRBV9; size: -
DNA: TGTGCCAGCTCCGGGACACTCACTGAAGCTTTCTTT; CDR3: CASSGTLTEAFF; J: TRBJ1-1; D: -; V: TRBV25-1; size: -
DNA: TGTGCCAGCAGCTTAGCGAGGGGGACATCCGGGCTCAAGTACCAAGAGACCCAGTACTTC; CDR3: CASSLARGTSGLKYQETQYF; J: TRBJ2-5; D: -; V: TRBV7-9; size: -
DNA: TGTGCCACCGCGGGGAACACCGGGGAGCTGTTTTTT; CDR3: CATAGNTGELFF; J: TRBJ2-2; D: -; V: TRBV24-1; size: few
DNA: TGCAGTGCTAGTCTAGCGGGGCTCGAGACCCAGTACTTC; CDR3: CSASLAGLETQYF; J: TRBJ2-5; D: TRBD2; V: TRBV20-1; size: few
DNA: TGCGCCAGCAGCTACCGGGGGGGGACAGGGGTTTTTGGCACAGATACGCAGTATTTT; CDR3: CASSYRGGTGVFGTDTQYF; J: TRBJ2-3; D: TRBD1; V: TRBV5-1; size: -
DNA: TGTGCCACCAGTACCAATACCGGGGAGCTGTTTTTT; CDR3: CATSTNTGELFF; J: TRBJ2-2; D: -; V: TRBV24-1; size: -
DNA: TGCGCCAGCAGCCAAGGGGACAAGGGAAACACCATATATTTT; CDR3: CASSQGDKGNTIYF; J: TRBJ1-3; D: -; V: TRBV4-1; size: many
DNA: TGTGCCAGTAGTACAACGCCCGTAAAGGGTAATTCACCCCTCCACTTT; CDR3: CASSTTPVKGNSPLHF; J: TRBJ1-6; D: -; V: TRBV19; size: -
DNA: TGCAGTGTTTCAAGTAGGCGGAACCGGCAAGAGACCCAGTACTTC; CDR3: CSVSSRRNRQETQYF; J: TRBJ2-5; D: -; V: TRBV20-1; size: -
DNA: TGCGCCAGCAGGCCCGGGGTCTTCGGCACTGAAGCTTTCTTT; CDR3: CASRPGVFGTEAFF; J: TRBJ1-1; D: -; V: TRBV5-1; size: -
DNA: TGTGCCAGTACCTTAGCGACAGGGGGCGAGCAGTACTTC; CDR3: CASTLATGGEQYF; J: TRBJ2-7; D: TRBD1; V: TRBV19; size: -
DNA: TGTGCCACCAGCGGAGAAGGTGACTACACTGAAGCTTTCTTT; CDR3: CATSGEGDYTEAFF; J: TRBJ1-1; D: -; V: TRBV15; size: -
DNA: TGCAGTGCTAGAAGCCTAGAAAACATGAACACTGAAGCTTTCTTT; CDR3: CSARSLENMNTEAFF; J: TRBJ1-1; D: -; V: TRBV20-1; size: -
DNA: TGTGCCAGCAGCGTAGAGCCAGGGGCAGTGAGTGAAAAACTGTTTTTT; CDR3: CASSVEPGAVSEKLFF; J: TRBJ1-4; D: -; V: TRBV13; size: -
DNA: TGCAGTGCTAGTACCGGGACAGGGAATTCACCCCTCCACTTT; CDR3: CSASTGTGNSPLHF; J: TRBJ1-6; D: TRBD1; V: TRBV20-1; size: -